This T cell receptor (beta chain) was captured in a study of shared clonotypes between healthy human individuals. Healthy HIV-negative adults without recent acute infections or vaccinations served as donors. Adults of Caucasian background living in Nashville, Tennessee made up all donors. Trimming removed 8 bases at V and 1 base at J, with 11 bases between. The CDR3 consists of 13 residues. Germline V gene lookup returns CDR1 MNHEY and CDR2 SMNVEV (reference sequence). Sorted-subset replicate PCRs used 200 ng DNA, roughly 28,000 T cell genomes. Method: immunoSEQ multiplex PCR; TCRdb's copy keeps in-frame clones and lacks some. Here the sample spans about 680,000 clones, approximately 73% being singletons.

The chain is built from TRBV27 and TRBJ1-1; TRBD1 might be the D (6 bases). The sample comprised memory CD4+ T cells sorted from blood. Subset here: CD45RA-negative fraction. The TCR originated in a woman aged 25 to 45 in good health. CDR3 DNA sequence: TGTGCCAGCGGGGGGCAGTGGAACACTGAAGCTTTCTTT. Its protein product is CASGGQWNTEAFF.